This T cell receptor (beta chain) derives from a study of PD-1 blockade in classical Hodgkin lymphoma. Study-wide points: Newly diagnosed patients reportedly trailed healthy donors in baseline TCR diversity. Individuals who commenced nivolumab within less than 1 year of ASCT were excluded.

Turning to this clone: Its antigen is currently unknown.

Clones were sequenced by immunoSEQ multiplex PCR, and TCRdb holds only the in-frame ones, with some missing. This sample has tens of thousands of clones, with approximately 91% found just once. The patients all showed relapse after autologous stem cell transplantation, while their brentuximab vedotin exposure varied. The sample was peripheral blood mononuclear cells (PBMCs), taken at baseline. The TCR sequence derives from a human donor with classical Hodgkin lymphoma.

CDR3 in amino acids: CAISVGAGGSSYNEQFF. Written as DNA, the CDR3 is TGTGCCATCAGTGTTGGGGCGGGGGGAAGCTCCTACAATGAGCAGTTCTTC. The chain is built from TRBV10-3 and TRBJ2-1, with 8 positions matching TRBD2. CDR3 length equals 17 residues. V lost 4 bases and J lost 0; bases outside the gene matches: 8. The germline gives CDR1 ENHRY, CDR2 SYGVKD.